This passage covers 5 T cell receptor beta chains from one sample sequenced in a study of blood T cell repertoires in COVID-19. Generated by immunoSEQ multiplex PCR, the TCRdb table keeps only in-frame clones and is missing some. The sample consists of approximately 45,000 clones, approximately 70% of them appearing once. Sequenced input: peripheral blood. These receptor sequences come from a man older than 75 with acute or convalescent COVID-19.

The sample holds one count of this clone. V gene TRBV19 combines with J gene TRBJ1-2; TRBD1 matches at 8 bases. The CDR3 length is 14 residues. With 4 bases clipped from V and 10 bases from J, the junction kept 11 bases outside the gene matches. Germline assignment: CDR1 LNHDA and CDR2 SQIVND (reference sequence). The CDR3 region is CASSTGQAFSTYTF. DNA of the CDR3: TGTGCCAGTAGTACGGGACAGGCATTTTCTACCTACACCTTC.

V is TRBV3-1 (or the pseudogene TRBV3-2) and J is TRBJ2-1; 12 bases map to TRBD2. The CDR3 runs to 18 residues. CDR1 and CDR2 (germline): LGHDT, YNNKEL (reference sequence). Trimming removed 6 bases from V and 5 bases from J; junction bases left unmatched: 14. The CDR3 coding sequence is TGTGCCAGCAGATACGGACTAGCGGGACCAAACATCGACAATGAGCAGTTCTTC. Translated, it gives CASRYGLAGPNIDNEQFF.

This chain connects TRBV6-5 to TRBJ2-7; 10 bases match TRBD2. CDR1 MNHEY and CDR2 SVGAGI come from the germline V gene. The CDR3 length is 15 residues. The V gene end was trimmed by 7 bases and the J gene end by 0 bases; junction bases not matched to a gene: 6. DNA of the CDR3: TGTGCCAGCAATCTAGCGGGAGCTAACTCCTACGAGCAGTACTTC. It translates to CASNLAGANSYEQYF.

The chain has TRBV10-1 and TRBJ1-1, with 12 bases lining up with TRBD1. After removal of 0 bases from V and 9 bases from J, the junction contained 5 bases not matched to a gene. Germline CDR1 is WNHNN and CDR2 is SYGVQD (reference sequence). The CDR3 extends over 15 amino acids. The DNA of the CDR3 is TGCGCCAGCAGTGAGTCCGGGACAGGGGGCGAAAAAGCTTTCTTT. It is translated as CASSESGTGGEKAFF.

This clone was picked up one time. The chain is built from TRBV24-1 and TRBJ2-1; 9 bases are a match to TRBD2. Germline V lookup: CDR1 KGHDR, CDR2 SFDVKD. J was trimmed by 3 bases and V by 1 base; bases with no gene match: 3. The length of the CDR3 is 16 residues. The CDR3 here is CATSDLAGGNYNEQFF. In DNA form, the CDR3 reads TGTGCCACCAGTGATTTAGCGGGAGGAAACTACAATGAGCAGTTCTTC.